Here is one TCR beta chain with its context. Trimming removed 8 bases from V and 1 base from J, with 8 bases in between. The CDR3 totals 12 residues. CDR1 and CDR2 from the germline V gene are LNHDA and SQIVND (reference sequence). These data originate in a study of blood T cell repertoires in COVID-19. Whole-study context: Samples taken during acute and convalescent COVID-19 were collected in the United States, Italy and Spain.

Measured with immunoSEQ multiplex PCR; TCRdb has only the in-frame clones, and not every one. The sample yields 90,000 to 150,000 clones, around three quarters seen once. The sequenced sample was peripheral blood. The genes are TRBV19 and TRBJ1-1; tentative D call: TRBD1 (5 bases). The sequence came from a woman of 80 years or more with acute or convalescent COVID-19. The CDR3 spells CASGQGNTEAFF. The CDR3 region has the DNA TGTGCCAGTGGCCAGGGGAACACTGAAGCTTTCTTT.